A single sample is the source of the 21 T cell receptor beta chains below, sequenced in a study of beta chain features in type 1 diabetes (dated by TCRdb to 2017 to 2018). Findings and caveats that apply to the study as a whole: Type 1 diabetes patients showed a moderate but significant shortening of TCRB CDR3 length in all four CD4+ subsets.

These TCRs are of unknown antigen specificity. Library generation was performed with the immunoSEQ multiplex PCR assay. The entire amount of isolated RNA was reverse transcribed using the High Capacity cDNA Reverse Transcription Kit, so the sequenced TCRB transcripts were expressed ones. This immuneACCESS table, as held by TCRdb, lists in-frame sequences with V and J called but not all clones. Of the missing ones, under half trace to an unresolved V gene in checked studies; the others have no known cause. This sample gives some 250,000 clones in total; around 9.9% of them show up just once. The ten largest clones represent 0.017% of the sample. Sequenced material: naive CD4+ T cells from blood. The label giving this sample's cell subset or site can be read as: true naive CD4+ T cells. These receptor sequences come from a man aged 30-40 years with type 1 diabetes.

Only a few counts were recorded for this clone. The chain joins TRBV18 to TRBJ1-1, with TRBD1 as a possible D gene (5 bases). CDR1 is KGHSH, CDR2 LQKENI, per germline. V shed 3 bases and J shed 11 bases, with 16 bases lying between them. The CDR3 loop spans 13 amino acids. This CDR3 reads CASSPPSGRRAFF. Written as DNA, the CDR3 is TGTGCCAGCTCACCCCCCTCAGGGCGCAGGGCTTTCTTT.

This sequence joins TRBV19 and TRBJ1-6, with D maybe TRBD1 (5 bases). The CDR3 spans 14 residues. With 6 bases removed from V and 14 bases from J, the gap between germline ends came to 20 bases. Germline assignment: CDR1 LNHDA and CDR2 SQIVND (reference sequence). This chain's CDR3 is CASSKGEGPPTLHF. In DNA, the CDR3 is TGTGCCAGTAGCAAAGGGGAGGGGCCGCCGACCCTCCACTTT.

This clone showed up just a few times. The J gene is TRBJ2-7, the V gene TRBV14; no reliable D call. The germline V gene has CDR1 SGHDN and CDR2 FVKESK. The CDR3 contains 11 residues. Trimming took 4 bases from V and 3 from J, leaving 4 bases between them. CDR3 residues: CASSRHYEQYF. In DNA, the CDR3 is TGTGCCAGCAGCCGGCACTACGAGCAGTACTTC.

The sample holds a few counts of this clone. This chain joins TRBV4-2 and TRBJ2-7, with 7 bases identical to TRBD1. V shed 4 bases and J 0 bases; nucleotides not matched to a gene: 6. The CDR3 has 15 residues. CDR1 LGHNA and CDR2 YNFKEQ come from the germline V gene. CDR3 sequence: CASSPQGDSSYEQYF. The CDR3 DNA follows: TGTGCCAGCAGCCCCCAGGGGGATTCCTCCTACGAGCAGTACTTC.

V is TRBV5-1 and J is TRBJ2-7; possibly TRBD1 for D (6 bases). Germline V gives CDR1 SGHRS, CDR2 YFSETQ. Trimming left V 4 bases short and J 4 bases short, with 15 bases between. The CDR3 contains 14 residues. The CDR3 region has the DNA TGCGCCAGCAGCCAAGGGGGTCAGCCTTACGAGCAGTACTTC. Its translation is CASSQGGQPYEQYF.

This sequence joins TRBV19 and TRBJ2-5, with 8 bases that match TRBD2. Trimming at V came to 4 bases and at J to 3 bases, leaving 7 bases not matched to a gene. This CDR3 region has 15 residues. The germline CDR1 and CDR2 sequences are LNHDA and SQIVND (reference sequence). DNA of the CDR3: TGTGCCAGTAGTACCCAGATTAGCGGGGAAGAGACCCAGTACTTC. This gives the protein CASSTQISGEETQYF.

The sample holds a few counts of this clone. The V and J genes are TRBV7-3 and TRBJ2-2; D is ambiguous. The CDR3 spans 14 residues. Germline values: CDR1 SGHTA, CDR2 FQGTGA. Trimming left V 4 bases short and J 1 base short, with 7 bases between. CDR3 DNA: TGTGCCAGCAGCTCCGGCGGGAACACCGGGGAGCTGTTTTTT. Translation: CASSSGGNTGELFF. Variable domain in full (rest from reference TRBV7-3 and TRBJ2-2): GAGVSQTPSNKVTEKGKYVELRCDPISGHTALYWYRQSLGQGPEFLIYFQGTGAADDSGLPNDRFFAVRPEGSVSTLKIQRTERGDSAVYLCASSSGGNTGELFFGEGSRLTVL.

The rearrangement links TRBV12-5 to TRBJ2-3, with 8 bases that match TRBD1. The CDR3 sequence is 16 residues long. The V segment lost 5 bases and the J segment 1 base; nucleotides outside the gene matches: 8. In germline, CDR1 is LGHNT, CDR2 FRNRAP. The CDR3 sequence is CASGPGQGQGTDTQYF. The DNA for the CDR3 is TGTGCTAGTGGTCCCGGACAGGGTCAGGGCACAGATACGCAGTATTTT.

The chain is built from TRBV4-1 and TRBJ2-1; D is perhaps TRBD2 (6 bases). The germline CDR1 and CDR2 sequences are MGHRA and YSYEKL. The CDR3 is made up of 16 amino acids. Between the trimmed V and J ends, which lost 5 bases and 8 bases, there was a span of 22 bases. The CDR3 DNA follows: TGCGCCAGCAGCTCCCGTATCGTTAATCCGGGGGATGAGCAGTTCTTC. Protein: CASSSRIVNPGDEQFF.

This chain uses TRBV7-9 with TRBJ2-7; a weak D match, TRBD1 (6 bases). Germline V gene data show CDR1 as SEHNR and CDR2 as FQNEAQ (reference sequence). This CDR3 is 13 amino acids long. Between the trimmed V and J ends, which lost 4 bases and 1 base, there was a span of 8 bases. The chain's CDR3 is CASSSDRSYEQYF. DNA for the CDR3: TGTGCCAGCAGCTCCGACAGGTCCTACGAGCAGTACTTC. Full variable domain (rest looked up from reference TRBV7-9 and TRBJ2-7): DTGVSQNPRHKITKRGQNVTFRCDPISEHNRLYWYRQTLGQGPEFLTYFQNEAQLEKSRLLSDRFSAERPKGSFSTLEIQRTEQGDSAMYLCASSSDRSYEQYFGPGTRLTVT.

CDR3 DNA: TGCGCCAGCAGCGCGGGACAGGGGAAGATCACTGAAGCTTTCTTT. Protein sequence: CASSAGQGKITEAFF. The chain has TRBV5-1 and TRBJ1-1, with 10 bases lining up with TRBD1. CDR3 length equals 15 residues. Germline V gene sequence: CDR1 SGHRS, CDR2 YFSETQ. V lost 4 bases to trimming and J lost 4 bases; unmatched junction nucleotides: 7. The complete variable domain, with remaining parts taken from reference TRBV5-1 and TRBJ1-1, reads KAGVTQTPRYLIKTRGQQVTLSCSPISGHRSVSWYQQTPGQGLQFLFEYFSETQRNKGNFPGRFSGRQFSNSRSEMNVSTLELGDSALYLCASSAGQGKITEAFFGQGTRLTVV.

This chain connects TRBV4-3 to TRBJ2-5; 9 bases line up with TRBD1. V was pared by 1 base and J by 5 bases, with 5 bases of the junction left unmatched. Germline CDR1 is LGHNA and CDR2 is YSLEER. The length of the CDR3 is 15 residues. The CDR3 DNA reads as TGCGCCAGCAGCCAAGCTCTGGACAGGGGCGAGACCCAGTACTTC. Translation gives CASSQALDRGETQYF.

The table lists this clone with a few counts. The CDR3 nucleotides read TGCGCCAGCCGCTGGGGAGATGGAGAGACCCAGTACTTC. Its protein is CASRWGDGETQYF. The chain links TRBV5-1 to TRBJ2-5, with D possibly TRBD2 on 5 matching bases. V dropped 7 bases and J dropped 4 bases, with 14 bases sitting between them. Germline CDR1 and CDR2: SGHRS and YFSETQ. This CDR3 comprises 13 residues.

V usage is TRBV9 and J usage is TRBJ1-2, with a tentative D call TRBD1 (6 bases). V shed 0 bases and J shed 8 bases, with 14 bases lying between them. The CDR3 is 14 residues long. CDR1 SGDLS and CDR2 YYNGEE come from the germline V gene. CDR3 nucleotides: TGTGCCAGCAGCGTAGAAACAGGGACGCTCGGCTACACCTTC. Residues: CASSVETGTLGYTF.

This clone has a handful of counts. The germline gene is not matched at one end of the junction; a read error may be the cause. The chain combines TRBV5-1 with TRBJ2-1, with TRBD2 matching 7 bases. The CDR3 loop spans 13 amino acids. Germline CDR1 SGHRS, CDR2 YFSETQ. CDR3 nucleotide sequence: TGCGCCAGCAGCTCGGGACTAATCAATGAACAGTTCTTC. Residues: CASSSGLINEQFF.

The table lists this clone with a few counts. The chain joins TRBV7-3 to TRBJ2-1; perhaps TRBD2 as D (7 bases). Germline V lookup: CDR1 SGHTA, CDR2 FQGTGA. Trimming shortened V by 2 bases and J by 4 bases, and 12 bases separated the two germline ends. The CDR3 length is 15 residues. Here the CDR3 reads CASSLLAGAYNEQFF. The DNA of the CDR3 is TGTGCCAGCAGCTTATTGGCGGGGGCTTACAATGAGCAGTTCTTC.

The chain recombines TRBV6-5 with TRBJ1-2; no reliable D call. The CDR3 covers 15 residues. CDR1 and CDR2 (germline): MNHEY, SVGAGI. V was trimmed by 0 bases and J by 6 bases, leaving 14 bases between them. In DNA, the CDR3 is TGTGCCAGCAGTTACTCGATAGTAGGGAGCCATGGCTACACCTTC. Amino acids: CASSYSIVGSHGYTF.

The chain combines TRBV7-9 with TRBJ2-1; 7 bases map to TRBD1. Germline lookup yields CDR1 SEHNR and CDR2 FQNEAQ (reference sequence). J lost 15 bases, V lost 5 bases, and 7 bases had no gene match. The CDR3 loop spans 11 amino acids. The DNA of the CDR3 is TGTGCCAGCAGCCCAGACAGGGTTGCGTTCTTC. Translating gives CASSPDRVAFF.

This clone was found a few times. J is TRBJ1-6 and V is TRBV2; tentative D call: TRBD1 (5 bases). This CDR3 region has 12 residues. V lost 7 bases, J lost 9 bases, and 10 bases lay in between. CDR1 is SNHLY, CDR2 FYNNEI, per germline. The CDR3 reads CASKGISSPLHF. For the CDR3, the DNA is TGTGCCAGCAAGGGGATCAGTTCACCCCTCCACTTT.

J is TRBJ2-1 and V is TRBV19; tentatively, D is TRBD2 (6 bases). Germline loops: CDR1 LNHDA, CDR2 SQIVND (reference sequence). The CDR3 covers 14 residues. V was trimmed by 4 bases and J by 2 bases, leaving 9 bases between them. The DNA of the CDR3 is TGTGCCAGTAGTAGGTGGACTACCTACAATGAGCAGTTCTTC. Protein product: CASSRWTTYNEQFF.

This clone has only a few counts. J is TRBJ2-7 and V is TRBV5-1; 8 positions match TRBD1. The CDR3 extends over 14 amino acids. CDR1 SGHRS and CDR2 YFSETQ come from the germline V gene. V lost 3 bases to trimming and J lost 3 bases; unmatched junction nucleotides: 5. CDR3 protein: CASSSGGSLYEQYF. Here the CDR3 DNA reads TGCGCCAGCAGCTCAGGGGGCAGCCTCTACGAGCAGTACTTC.